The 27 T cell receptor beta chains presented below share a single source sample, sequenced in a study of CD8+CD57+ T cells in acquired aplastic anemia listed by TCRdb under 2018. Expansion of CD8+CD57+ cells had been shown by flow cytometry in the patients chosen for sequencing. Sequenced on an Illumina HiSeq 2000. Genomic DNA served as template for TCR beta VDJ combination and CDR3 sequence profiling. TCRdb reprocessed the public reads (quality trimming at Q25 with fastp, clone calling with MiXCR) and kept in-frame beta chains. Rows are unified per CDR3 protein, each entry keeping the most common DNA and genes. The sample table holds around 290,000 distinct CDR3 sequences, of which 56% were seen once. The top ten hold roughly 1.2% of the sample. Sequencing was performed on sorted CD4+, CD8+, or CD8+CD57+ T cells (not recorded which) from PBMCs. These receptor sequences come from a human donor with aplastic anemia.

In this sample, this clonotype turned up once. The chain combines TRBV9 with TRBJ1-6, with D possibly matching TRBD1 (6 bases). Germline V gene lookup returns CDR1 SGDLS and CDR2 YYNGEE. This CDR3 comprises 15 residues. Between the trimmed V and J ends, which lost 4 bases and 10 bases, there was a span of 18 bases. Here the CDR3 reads CASSPTATGASPLHF. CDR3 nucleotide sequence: TGTGCCAGCAGCCCGACGGCGACGGGGGCCTCACCCCTCCACTTT.

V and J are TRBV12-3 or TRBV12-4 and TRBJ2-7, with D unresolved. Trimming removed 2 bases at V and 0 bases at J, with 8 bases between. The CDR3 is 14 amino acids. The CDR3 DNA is TGTGCCAGCAGTTTAACCCACAGCTCCTACGAGCAGTACTTC. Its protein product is CASSLTHSSYEQYF.

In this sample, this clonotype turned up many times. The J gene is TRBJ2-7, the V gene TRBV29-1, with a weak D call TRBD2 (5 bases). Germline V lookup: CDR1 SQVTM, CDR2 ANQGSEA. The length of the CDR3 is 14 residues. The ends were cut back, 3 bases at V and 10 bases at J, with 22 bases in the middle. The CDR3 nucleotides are TGCAGCGTTGATAGCGAAAAAGGGTCTACTCGACAGTACTTC. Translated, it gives CSVDSEKGSTRQYF.

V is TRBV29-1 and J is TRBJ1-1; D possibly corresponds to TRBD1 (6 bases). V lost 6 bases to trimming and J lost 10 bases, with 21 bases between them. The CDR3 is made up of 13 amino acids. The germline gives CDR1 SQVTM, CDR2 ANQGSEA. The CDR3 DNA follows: TGCAGCGTGAGACCCGGGACATCGAATGGAGCTTTCTTT. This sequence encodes CSVRPGTSNGAFF. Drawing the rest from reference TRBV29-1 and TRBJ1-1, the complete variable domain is SAVISQKPSRDICQRGTSLTIQCQVDSQVTMMFWYRQQPGQSLTLIATANQGSEATYESGFVIDKFPISRPNLTFSTLTVSNMSPEDSSIYLCSVRPGTSNGAFFGQGTRLTVV.

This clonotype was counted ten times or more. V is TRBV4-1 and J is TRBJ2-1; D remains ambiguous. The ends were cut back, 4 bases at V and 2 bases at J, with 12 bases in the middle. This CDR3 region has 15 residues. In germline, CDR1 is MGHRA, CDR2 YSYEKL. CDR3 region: CASSPLLTAYNEQFF. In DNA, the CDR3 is TGCGCCAGCAGCCCGCTATTGACGGCCTACAATGAGCAGTTCTTC.

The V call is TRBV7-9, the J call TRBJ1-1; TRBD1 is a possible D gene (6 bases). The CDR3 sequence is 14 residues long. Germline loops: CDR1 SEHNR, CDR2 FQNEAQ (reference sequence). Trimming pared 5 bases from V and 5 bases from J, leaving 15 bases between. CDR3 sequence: CASSHYREWTEAFF. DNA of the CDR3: TGTGCCAGCAGCCATTACAGGGAATGGACTGAAGCTTTCTTT.

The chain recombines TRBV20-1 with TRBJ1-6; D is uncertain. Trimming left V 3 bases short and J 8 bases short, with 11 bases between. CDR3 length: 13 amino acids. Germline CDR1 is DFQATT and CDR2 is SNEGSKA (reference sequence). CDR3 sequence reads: CSASTPGDSPLHF. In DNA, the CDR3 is TGCAGTGCTAGTACCCCGGGCGATTCACCCCTCCACTTT.

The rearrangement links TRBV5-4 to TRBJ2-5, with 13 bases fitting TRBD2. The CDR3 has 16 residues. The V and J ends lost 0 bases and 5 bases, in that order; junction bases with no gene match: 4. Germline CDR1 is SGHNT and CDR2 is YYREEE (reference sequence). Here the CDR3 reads CASSLGTSGGTETQYF. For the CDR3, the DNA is TGTGCCAGCAGCTTGGGGACTAGCGGGGGTACGGAGACCCAGTACTTC.

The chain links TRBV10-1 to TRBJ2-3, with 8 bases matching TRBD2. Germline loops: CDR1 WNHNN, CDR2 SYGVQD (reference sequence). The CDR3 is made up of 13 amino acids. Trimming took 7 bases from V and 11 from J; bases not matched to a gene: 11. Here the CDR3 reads CASKGSGSGKQYF. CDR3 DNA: TGCGCCAGCAAGGGGAGCGGGAGTGGGAAGCAGTATTTT.

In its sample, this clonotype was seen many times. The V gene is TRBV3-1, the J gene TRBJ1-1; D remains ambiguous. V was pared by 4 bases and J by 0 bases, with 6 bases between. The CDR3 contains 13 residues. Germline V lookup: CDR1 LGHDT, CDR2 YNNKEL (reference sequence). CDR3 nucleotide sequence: TGTGCCAGCAGCCCCTCAGTGAACACTGAAGCTTTCTTT. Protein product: CASSPSVNTEAFF.

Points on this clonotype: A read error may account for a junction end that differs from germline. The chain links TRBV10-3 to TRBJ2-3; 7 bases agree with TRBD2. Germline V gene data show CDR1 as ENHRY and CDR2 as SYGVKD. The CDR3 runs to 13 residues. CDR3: CARVAGVTDTHYF. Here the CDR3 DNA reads TGTGCTAGGGTTGCGGGGGTCACAGATACGCATTATTTT.

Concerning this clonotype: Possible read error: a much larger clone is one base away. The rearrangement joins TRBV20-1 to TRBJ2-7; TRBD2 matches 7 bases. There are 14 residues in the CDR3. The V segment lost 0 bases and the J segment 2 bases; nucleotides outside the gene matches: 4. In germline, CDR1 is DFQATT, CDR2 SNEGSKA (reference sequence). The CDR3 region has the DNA TGCAGTGCTAGAGAAAAGCGGGGTCCCTACGAGCAGTACTTC. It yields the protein CSAREKRGPYEQYF.

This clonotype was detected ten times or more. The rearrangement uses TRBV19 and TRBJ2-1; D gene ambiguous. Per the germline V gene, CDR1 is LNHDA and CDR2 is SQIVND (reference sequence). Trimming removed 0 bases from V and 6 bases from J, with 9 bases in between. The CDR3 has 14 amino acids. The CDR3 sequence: CASSIDTTRNEQFF. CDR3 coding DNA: TGTGCCAGTAGTATAGATACGACACGCAATGAGCAGTTCTTC.

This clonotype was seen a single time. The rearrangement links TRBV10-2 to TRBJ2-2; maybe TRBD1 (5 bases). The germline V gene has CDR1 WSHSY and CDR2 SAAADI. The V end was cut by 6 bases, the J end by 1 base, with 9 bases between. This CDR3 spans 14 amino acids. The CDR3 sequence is CASRGGQNTGELFF. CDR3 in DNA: TGCGCCAGCAGGGGCGGACAGAACACCGGGGAGCTGTTTTTT.

The CDR3 DNA sequence: TGTGCCAGCAGCTCCCTACAGTCAAACACTGAAGCTTTCTTT. Translated: CASSSLQSNTEAFF. The chain uses TRBV7-2 and TRBJ1-1; D gene unclear. Looked up from germline, CDR1 is SGHTA and CDR2 is FQGNSA. The CDR3 consists of 14 residues. The germline V and J ends were trimmed by 4 bases and 2 bases, with 11 bases remaining between them.

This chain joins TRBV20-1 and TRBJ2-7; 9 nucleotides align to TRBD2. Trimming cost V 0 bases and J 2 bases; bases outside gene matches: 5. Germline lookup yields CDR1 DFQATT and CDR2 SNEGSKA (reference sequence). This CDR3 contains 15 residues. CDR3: CSARDQSSGAYEQYF. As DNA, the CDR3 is TGCAGTGCTAGAGATCAGTCTAGCGGGGCCTACGAGCAGTACTTC.

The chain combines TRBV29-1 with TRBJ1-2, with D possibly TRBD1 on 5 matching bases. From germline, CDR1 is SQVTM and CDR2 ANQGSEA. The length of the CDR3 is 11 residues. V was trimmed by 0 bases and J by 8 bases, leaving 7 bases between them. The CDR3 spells CSVEDGGGYTF. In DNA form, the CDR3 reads TGCAGCGTTGAAGATGGGGGAGGCTACACCTTC.

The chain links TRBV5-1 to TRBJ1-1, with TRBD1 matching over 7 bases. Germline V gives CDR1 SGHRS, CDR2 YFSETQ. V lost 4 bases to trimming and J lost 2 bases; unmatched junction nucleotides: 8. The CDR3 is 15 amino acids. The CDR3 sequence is CASSQDRAGNTEAFF. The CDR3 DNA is TGCGCCAGCAGCCAAGACAGGGCAGGAAACACTGAAGCTTTCTTT.

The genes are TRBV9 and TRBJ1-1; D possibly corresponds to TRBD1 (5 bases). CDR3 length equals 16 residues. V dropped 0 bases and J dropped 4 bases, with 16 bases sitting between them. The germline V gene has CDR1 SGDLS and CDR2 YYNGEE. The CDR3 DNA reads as TGTGCCAGCAGCGTAGGTTCCCCGCAGGGCGGCACTGAAGCTTTCTTT. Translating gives CASSVGSPQGGTEAFF.

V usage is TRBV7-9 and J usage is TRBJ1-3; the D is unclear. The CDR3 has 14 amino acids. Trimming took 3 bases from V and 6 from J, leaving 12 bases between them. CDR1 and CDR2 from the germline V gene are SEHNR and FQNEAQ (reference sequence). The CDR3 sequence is CASSFSGRPNTIYF. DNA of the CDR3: TGTGCCAGCAGCTTTTCGGGCAGGCCAAACACCATATATTTT.

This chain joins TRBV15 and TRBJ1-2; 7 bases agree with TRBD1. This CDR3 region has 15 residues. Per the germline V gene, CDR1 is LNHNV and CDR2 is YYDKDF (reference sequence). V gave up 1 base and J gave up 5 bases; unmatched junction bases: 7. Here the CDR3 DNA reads TGTGCCACCAGCAGAGTCCCCGGGACAGTATATGGCTACACCTTC. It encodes CATSRVPGTVYGYTF.

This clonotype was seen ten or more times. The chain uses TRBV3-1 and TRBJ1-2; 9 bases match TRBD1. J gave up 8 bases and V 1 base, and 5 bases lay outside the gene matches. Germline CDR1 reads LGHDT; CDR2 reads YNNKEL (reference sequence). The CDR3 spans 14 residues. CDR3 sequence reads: CASSQGTGEGGYTF. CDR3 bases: TGTGCCAGCAGCCAAGGGACAGGGGAGGGAGGCTACACCTTC.

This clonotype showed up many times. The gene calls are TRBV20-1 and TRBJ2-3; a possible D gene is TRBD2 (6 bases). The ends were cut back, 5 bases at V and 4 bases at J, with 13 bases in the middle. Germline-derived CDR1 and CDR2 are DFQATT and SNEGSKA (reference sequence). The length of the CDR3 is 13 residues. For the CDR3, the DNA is TGCAGTGCTTTCATACTAGCAGCAGATACGCAGTATTTT. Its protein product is CSAFILAADTQYF.

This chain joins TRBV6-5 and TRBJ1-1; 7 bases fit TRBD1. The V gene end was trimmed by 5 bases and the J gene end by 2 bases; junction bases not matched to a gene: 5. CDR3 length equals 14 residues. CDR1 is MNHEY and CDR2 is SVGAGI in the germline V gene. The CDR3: CASSRTGYNTEAFF. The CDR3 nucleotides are TGTGCCAGCAGTCGGACAGGATACAACACTGAAGCTTTCTTT.

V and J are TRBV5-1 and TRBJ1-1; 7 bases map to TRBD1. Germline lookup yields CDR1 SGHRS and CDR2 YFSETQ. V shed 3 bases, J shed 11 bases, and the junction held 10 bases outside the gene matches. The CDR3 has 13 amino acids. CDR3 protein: CASSSLDRVEAFF. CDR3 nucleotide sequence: TGCGCCAGCAGCTCCCTTGACAGGGTCGAGGCTTTCTTT.

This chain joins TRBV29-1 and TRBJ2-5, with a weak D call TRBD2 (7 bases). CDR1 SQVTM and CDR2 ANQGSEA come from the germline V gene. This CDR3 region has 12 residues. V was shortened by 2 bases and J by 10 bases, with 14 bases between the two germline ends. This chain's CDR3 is CSVETGGSGQYF. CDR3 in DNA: TGCAGCGTTGAAACGGGGGGCAGTGGCCAGTACTTC.

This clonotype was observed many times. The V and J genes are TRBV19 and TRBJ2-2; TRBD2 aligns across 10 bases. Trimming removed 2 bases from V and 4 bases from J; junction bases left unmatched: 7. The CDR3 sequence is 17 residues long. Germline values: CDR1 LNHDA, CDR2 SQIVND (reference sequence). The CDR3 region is CASSILPGLASTGELFF. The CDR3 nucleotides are TGTGCCAGTAGTATATTACCGGGACTAGCGAGCACCGGGGAGCTGTTTTTT.